Presented here are 22 T cell receptor beta chains from one specimen sequenced in a study of T cell repertoires in cytomegalovirus infection. These receptors are not linked to any known antigen. TCRdb reanalysed the reads using MiXCR and keeps one entry per CDR3 protein. The data hold some 920,000 distinct CDR3 sequences, with around 30% observed a single time. Sequenced here: cultured CD8+ T cells from PBMCs, sampled from culture after CMV antigen stimulation. These receptors came from a human donor in good health (CMV status not recorded). Some clones in this sample may be carry-over from other donors' samples.

V and J are TRBV6-5 and TRBJ1-2; 11 bases line up with TRBD1. The CDR3 sequence is 16 residues long. Germline-derived CDR1 and CDR2 are MNHEY and SVGAGI. Germline trimming cut 5 bases from V and 5 bases from J; bases unmatched to any gene: 10. CDR3 DNA: TGTGCCAGCAGTGAGATCGGGACAGGGGGAAGGTATGGCTACACCTTC. Translated: CASSEIGTGGRYGYTF.

This chain uses TRBV7-2 with TRBJ2-7; possible D gene TRBD2, 5 bases. Trimming pared 1 base from V and 5 bases from J, leaving 9 bases between. Per the germline V gene, CDR1 is SGHTA and CDR2 is FQGNSA. The CDR3 is 13 amino acids. The CDR3 loop reads CASSLDAGDEQYV. CDR3 coding DNA: TGTGCCAGCAGCTTAGATGCCGGGGACGAGCAGTACGTC.

The rearrangement uses TRBV7-9 and TRBJ1-6; D possibly corresponds to TRBD1 (5 bases). The CDR3 runs 12 residues. Trimming removed 9 bases from V and 11 bases from J, with 14 bases in between. Germline V lookup: CDR1 SEHNR, CDR2 FQNEAQ (reference sequence). Written as DNA, the CDR3 is TGTGCCAGTAGATCAGGGTACGCACCCCTCCACTTT. Its translation is CASRSGYAPLHF.

This clonotype appeared a few times. The J gene is TRBJ1-5, the V gene TRBV12-5, with D maybe TRBD1 (5 bases). Germline CDR1 is LGHNT and CDR2 is FRNRAP. The CDR3 covers 16 residues. The V gene lost 7 bases and the J gene lost 4 bases, with 20 bases spanning the gap. CDR3 bases: TGTGCTAGTGCCCTCGGCGGGGTCGGGGGGAATCAGCCCCAGCATTTT. Residues: CASALGGVGGNQPQHF.

The rearrangement joins TRBV5-6 to TRBJ1-1; 8 bases align to TRBD1. From germline, CDR1 is SGHDT and CDR2 YYEEEE. This CDR3 spans 16 amino acids. V lost 2 bases and J lost 5; bases outside the gene matches: 11. The CDR3 coding sequence is TGTGCCAGCAGCTTTTGGGAACGGACAGGGCAGACTGAAGCTTTCTTT. It yields the protein CASSFWERTGQTEAFF.

This clonotype came up many times. This rearrangement joins TRBV4-2 to TRBJ2-2, with TRBD2 matching 8 bases. The CDR3 extends over 15 amino acids. The J segment lost 6 bases and the V segment lost 0 bases, leaving 3 bases of the junction unmatched. Germline V gene lookup returns CDR1 LGHNA and CDR2 YNFKEQ. CDR3 DNA: TGTGCCAGCAGCCAAGACGGGGGGGCAGCCGGGGAGCTGTTTTTT. This codes for CASSQDGGAAGELFF.

The V call is TRBV20-1, the J call TRBJ2-1, with no clear D. This CDR3 is 14 amino acids long. The germline CDR1 and CDR2 sequences are DFQATT and SNEGSKA (reference sequence). Trimming stripped 1 base from V and 0 bases from J, with 7 bases between. The CDR3 sequence is CSARVRSSYNEQFF. The CDR3 nucleotides are TGCAGTGCTAGAGTACGGAGCTCCTACAATGAGCAGTTCTTC.

Only a few counts were recorded for this clonotype. The V gene is TRBV7-9, the J gene TRBJ1-1; D might be TRBD1 (6 bases). The CDR3 is 14 residues long. The V end was cut by 6 bases, the J end by 1 base, with 12 bases between. In germline, CDR1 is SEHNR, CDR2 FQNEAQ (reference sequence). CDR3 in amino acids: CASRKTGTNTEAFF. The CDR3 DNA sequence: TGTGCCAGCAGAAAAACAGGGACGAACACTGAAGCTTTCTTT.

This clonotype was counted only a few times. This chain uses TRBV15 with TRBJ1-5; D remains unclear. V was trimmed by 5 bases and J by 11 bases, leaving 25 bases between them. Germline assignment: CDR1 LNHNV and CDR2 YYDKDF (reference sequence). The CDR3 runs 16 residues. CDR3 loop: CATSHTYHSTRRSQHF. Here the CDR3 DNA reads TGTGCCACCAGCCATACCTACCATTCCACCCGTAGGTCCCAGCATTTT.

The chain recombines TRBV7-6 with TRBJ2-2; D gene unclear. The V gene lost 3 bases and the J gene lost 6 bases, with 14 bases spanning the gap. The V gene's germline CDR1 is SGHVS and CDR2 FNYEAQ. The CDR3 consists of 15 residues. The CDR3 region is CASSFPRETSGELFF. In nucleotides, the CDR3 is TGTGCCAGCAGCTTTCCTAGGGAAACTTCCGGGGAGCTGTTTTTT. Supplemented by reference TRBV7-6 and TRBJ2-2, the full variable domain reads GAGVSQSPRYKVTKRGQDVALRCDPISGHVSLYWYRQALGQGPEFLTYFNYEAQQDKSGLPNDRFSAERPEGSISTLTIQRTEQRDSAMYRCASSFPRETSGELFFGEGSRLTVL.

The rearrangement uses TRBV12-3 or TRBV12-4 and TRBJ2-7; 8 bases are shared with TRBD1. This CDR3 spans 13 amino acids. J lost 5 bases, V lost 5 bases, and 5 bases had no gene match. CDR3 loop: CASSEDRGHEQYF. The DNA for the CDR3 is TGTGCCAGCAGTGAAGACAGGGGCCACGAGCAGTACTTC.

This clonotype was counted ten times or more. The genes are TRBV7-8 and TRBJ2-1, with 7 bases identical to TRBD1. Germline trimming cut 3 bases from V and 6 bases from J; bases unmatched to any gene: 2. Per germline, CDR1 SGHVS and CDR2 FQNEAQ. CDR3 length: 13 amino acids. The CDR3 is CASSFRGINEQFF. The CDR3 DNA follows: TGTGCCAGCAGCTTCAGGGGGATCAATGAGCAGTTCTTC. Full variable domain (missing parts from reference TRBV7-8 and TRBJ2-1): GAGVSQSPRYKVAKRGQDVALRCDPISGHVSLFWYQQALGQGPEFLTYFQNEAQLDKSGLPSDRFFAERPEGSVSTLKIQRTQQEDSAVYLCASSFRGINEQFFGPGTRLTVL.

The chain combines TRBV7-6 with TRBJ2-7; the D gene could be TRBD1 or TRBD2 (5 bases each). Germline V gene sequence: CDR1 SGHVS, CDR2 FNYEAQ. With 5 bases removed from V and 2 bases from J, the gap between germline ends came to 10 bases. The CDR3 consists of 13 residues. The CDR3 loop is CASSARGAYEQYF. DNA for the CDR3: TGTGCCAGCAGCGCCCGGGGCGCCTACGAGCAGTACTTC.

The chain joins TRBV28 to TRBJ2-4; D might be TRBD1 (5 bases). Trimming left V 5 bases short and J 6 bases short, with 17 bases between. Per the germline V gene, CDR1 is MDHEN and CDR2 is SYDVKM. This CDR3 spans 15 amino acids. The CDR3 sequence: CASSPPNEQGNIQYF. The CDR3 DNA is TGTGCCAGCAGTCCCCCAAACGAGCAGGGAAACATTCAGTACTTC.

This clonotype was recorded many times. V usage is TRBV7-2 and J usage is TRBJ2-1; D is ambiguous. Germline assignment: CDR1 SGHTA and CDR2 FQGNSA. The V end lost 0 bases, the J end lost 5 bases, and 8 bases lay between the germline ends. The CDR3 consists of 14 residues. The CDR3 nucleotides read TGTGCCAGCAGCTTAGCCTTAGGAGACAATGAGCAGTTCTTC. It is translated as CASSLALGDNEQFF. Variable domain in full (rest from reference TRBV7-2 and TRBJ2-1): GAGVSQSPSNKVTEKGKDVELRCDPISGHTALYWYRQSLGQGLEFLIYFQGNSAPDKSGLPSDRFSAERTGGSVSTLTIQRTQQEDSAVYLCASSLALGDNEQFFGPGTRLTVL.

The chain recombines TRBV15 with TRBJ1-1; the D gene is possibly TRBD1 (5 bases). This CDR3 is built from 14 residues. V gave up 5 bases and J gave up 0 bases, with 10 bases separating them. Germline V lookup: CDR1 LNHNV, CDR2 YYDKDF (reference sequence). CDR3 DNA: TGTGCCACCAGCTCGACAGCTATGAACACTGAAGCTTTCTTT. It is translated as CATSSTAMNTEAFF.

This clonotype was observed many times. The chain joins TRBV7-2 to TRBJ1-5; no clear D. Germline V gives CDR1 SGHTA, CDR2 FQGNSA. Deletions cut 2 bases from V and 0 bases from J, with 5 bases between. CDR3 length equals 14 residues. The CDR3 sequence is CASSLLTSNQPQHF. As DNA, the CDR3 is TGTGCCAGCAGCTTACTAACTAGCAATCAGCCCCAGCATTTT.

This clonotype was seen only a few times. This sequence joins TRBV19 and TRBJ1-1; D perhaps matches TRBD1 (5 bases). Per the germline V gene, CDR1 is LNHDA and CDR2 is SQIVND (reference sequence). V was shortened by 2 bases and J by 7 bases, with 11 bases between the two germline ends. CDR3 length: 13 amino acids. The CDR3 sequence: CASSIKGRGEAFF. The DNA for the CDR3 is TGTGCCAGTAGTATAAAGGGGAGAGGTGAAGCTTTCTTT.

The J gene is TRBJ1-6, the V gene TRBV7-6; D might be TRBD1 (5 bases). This CDR3 is built from 14 residues. The germline CDR1 and CDR2 sequences are SGHVS and FNYEAQ. Trimming removed 5 bases at V and 7 bases at J, with 12 bases between. CDR3 loop: CASSPAGRNSPLHF. CDR3 coding DNA: TGTGCCAGCAGCCCGGCGGGGCGAAATTCACCCCTCCACTTT.

For the CDR3, the DNA is TGCGCCAGCAGTGAGGGGAATCCTACCACAGATACGCAGTATTTT. The encoded protein is CASSEGNPTTDTQYF. V gene TRBV10-2 combines with J gene TRBJ2-3; D gene unclear. This CDR3 has 15 amino acids. Looked up from germline, CDR1 is WSHSY and CDR2 is SAAADI. V was trimmed by 2 bases and J by 2 bases, leaving 11 bases between them.

The sample holds many counts of this clonotype. In DNA form, the CDR3 reads TGTGTGACCACAAAGGGTCTCTACGAGCAGTACGTC. Amino acids: CVTTKGLYEQYV. The rearrangement uses TRBV28 and TRBJ2-7; D unclear. CDR1 and CDR2 (germline): MDHEN, SYDVKM. CDR3 size: 12 residues.

There are a few counts of this clonotype. V and J are TRBV10-3 and TRBJ2-1, with D possibly being TRBD2 (6 bases). CDR1 ENHRY and CDR2 SYGVKD come from the germline V gene. V was pared by 3 bases and J by 9 bases, with 15 bases between. CDR3 length: 14 residues. The CDR3 bases are TGTGCCATCAGTGACAGACTAGACGATGTTGAGCAGTTCTTC. Translation: CAISDRLDDVEQFF.